These T cell receptor beta chains were read from a single sample in a study of blood T cell repertoires in COVID-19. Libraries were prepared by immunoSEQ multiplex PCR; TCRdb keeps only in-frame clonotypes and omits some of them. This sample has about 530,000 clones; less than 90% occur once, and the top ten carry under 8.5%. The sequencing sample was made of peripheral blood. The receptors here all came from a woman between 50 and 59 years old with COVID-19, enrolled during active disease. CDR3s include the opening cysteine and the closing phenylalanine or tryptophan. Each record gives: clone size, D gene, V gene, J gene, CDR3 protein, CDR3 DNA. D genes are given only for firm matches. Expanded clones get a size class; other rows say once, few or many, or leave the size out.

size: few; D: NA; V: TRBV20-1; J: TRBJ1-1; CDR3: CSTRGHSEAFF; DNA: TGCAGTACTAGGGGCCATTCTGAAGCTTTCTTT
size: NA; D: TRBD1; V: TRBV6-1; J: TRBJ2-7; CDR3: CASSERWRQGGHEQYF; DNA: TGTGCCAGCAGTGAAAGGTGGAGACAGGGGGGCCACGAGCAGTACTTC
size: NA; D: NA; V: TRBV6-5; J: TRBJ2-2; CDR3: CASRWKEWSTGELFF; DNA: TGTGCCAGCAGATGGAAGGAGTGGTCCACCGGGGAGCTGTTTTTT
size: once; D: NA; V: TRBV10-1; J: TRBJ1-4; CDR3: CASSESTRDMLFF; DNA: TGCGCCAGCAGTGAGTCGACTCGGGACATGCTGTTTTTT
size: NA; D: NA; V: TRBV29-1; J: TRBJ2-6; CDR3: CSVGGSPSNVLTF; DNA: TGCAGCGTTGGAGGGTCTCCTTCCAACGTCCTGACTTTC
size: NA; D: NA; V: TRBV5-1; J: TRBJ1-4; CDR3: CASSPTGSNEKLFF; DNA: TGCGCCAGCAGCCCGACCGGGAGTAATGAAAAACTGTTTTTT
size: once; D: NA; V: TRBV11-2; J: TRBJ1-1; CDR3: CASSLITPGGGTEAFF; DNA: TGTGCCAGCAGCCTAATCACGCCGGGGGGCGGCACTGAAGCTTTCTTT
size: NA; D: NA; V: TRBV4-1; J: TRBJ2-1; CDR3: CASSQEALTSSYNEQFF; DNA: TGCGCCAGCAGCCAAGAGGCCCTTACCAGCTCCTACAATGAGCAGTTCTTC
size: once; D: NA; V: TRBV5-6; J: TRBJ2-7; CDR3: CASSWRGNTEQYF; DNA: TGTGCCAGCAGCTGGCGGGGAAACACAGAGCAGTACTTC
size: NA; D: NA; V: TRBV19; J: TRBJ1-6; CDR3: CASSNKNNSPLHF; DNA: TGTGCCAGTAGTAACAAAAATAATTCACCCCTCCACTTT
size: NA; D: TRBD1; V: TRBV6-1; J: TRBJ1-1; CDR3: CASSERDSIYTEAFF; DNA: TGTGCCAGCAGTGAACGGGACAGCATCTACACTGAAGCTTTCTTT
size: NA; D: NA; V: TRBV18; J: TRBJ1-1; CDR3: CASSPVSEVTEAFF; DNA: TGTGCCAGCTCACCAGTATCTGAGGTGACTGAAGCTTTCTTT
size: NA; D: NA; V: TRBV19; J: TRBJ1-1; CDR3: CASSGIQGRYTEAFF; DNA: TGTGCCAGTAGTGGGATACAGGGTAGGTACACTGAAGCTTTCTTT
size: few; D: NA; V: TRBV28; J: TRBJ1-6; CDR3: CASSPPPGQGSPLHF; DNA: TGTGCCAGCAGCCCACCCCCGGGGCAGGGGTCACCCCTCCACTTT